Following are 28 T cell receptor beta chains from one sample sequenced in a study of blood T cells in healthy people across ages. Combining a sample-barcoded 5' primer with a J-beta primer mix, a second PCR ran for about 7 to 12 cycles. In TCRdb, the 5' RACE reads were re-called with MiXCR into one record per CDR3 protein. The sample lists around 1,500,000 distinct CDR3 sequences; roughly 28% were seen once. Specimen: blood. The source of these receptors is a woman in her twenties or thirties in good health.

This clonotype turned up a few times. The chain uses TRBV2 and TRBJ2-1, with 7 bases that match TRBD1. The CDR3 loop spans 14 amino acids. V was pared by 6 bases and J by 9 bases, with 11 bases of the junction left unmatched. CDR1 is SNHLY and CDR2 is FYNNEI in the germline V gene. The CDR3 here is CASRIITGAGEQFF. The CDR3 nucleotides read TGTGCCAGCAGGATAATTACAGGGGCTGGTGAGCAGTTCTTC.

This clonotype was detected only a few times. This sequence joins TRBV6-1 and TRBJ1-5; D is ambiguous. Trimming removed 11 bases at V and 3 bases at J, with 20 bases between. Germline CDR1 MNHNS, CDR2 SASEGT. The CDR3 has 15 amino acids. The CDR3 loop reads CASSRVVRANQPQHF. CDR3 nucleotide sequence: TGTGCCTCCAGCCGCGTAGTAAGGGCCAATCAGCCCCAGCATTTT.

This clonotype appeared a single time. CDR3 sequence: CASSMQNRERLFF. In DNA, the CDR3 is TGTGCCAGCAGCATGCAAAATAGGGAGAGACTGTTTTTT. This sequence joins TRBV7-9 and TRBJ1-4; unclear D gene. The V and J ends lost 5 bases and 13 bases respectively, with 17 bases between them. The CDR3 has 13 residues. Looked up from germline, CDR1 is SEHNR and CDR2 is FQNEAQ (reference sequence).

The rearrangement uses TRBV20-1 and TRBJ2-3; 9 bases agree with TRBD2. The CDR3 length is 12 residues. Germline V lookup: CDR1 DFQATT, CDR2 SNEGSKA (reference sequence). Losses at the gene ends were 6 bases for V and 4 bases for J; bases not matched to a gene: 2. This CDR3 is CSAGGGADTQYF. The DNA of the CDR3 is TGCAGTGCGGGCGGGGGGGCAGATACGCAGTATTTT.

The rearrangement uses TRBV12-5 and TRBJ1-6; TRBD1 matches 7 bases. The CDR3 spans 15 residues. Per the germline V gene, CDR1 is LGHNT and CDR2 is FRNRAP. Germline trimming cut 0 bases from V and 8 bases from J; bases unmatched to any gene: 4. The CDR3 region is CASGLVTQGDSPLHF. CDR3 nucleotide sequence: TGTGCTAGTGGTTTGGTAACTCAGGGGGATTCACCCCTCCACTTT.

A remark on this clonotype: It may be a read error: a sequence one base away is much more abundant. The chain links TRBV28 to TRBJ2-1, with 8 bases lining up with TRBD2. Trimming at V came to 3 bases and at J to 13 bases, leaving 11 bases not matched to a gene. This CDR3 is 14 amino acids long. Germline CDR1 and CDR2: MDHEN and SYDVKM. The CDR3 coding sequence is TGTGCCAGCAGTTTCCGGGAGGGCGGTGAGACCCAGTTCTTC. This gives the protein CASSFREGGETQFF.

Many counts were recorded for this clonotype. This chain connects TRBV6-6 to TRBJ2-5, with D tentatively TRBD1 (5 bases). Trimming shortened V by 6 bases and J by 5 bases, and 13 bases separated the two germline ends. There are 13 residues in the CDR3. From germline, CDR1 is MNHNY and CDR2 SVGAGI (reference sequence). The CDR3 protein is CASSPAGSETQYF. The CDR3 region has the DNA TGTGCCAGCAGCCCCGCAGGGTCCGAGACCCAGTACTTC.

This clonotype showed up just a few times. The chain couples TRBV12-3 or TRBV12-4 to TRBJ2-5, with TRBD1 as a possible D gene (5 bases). Between the trimmed V and J ends, which lost 7 bases and 7 bases, there was a span of 16 bases. CDR3 size: 13 residues. The CDR3 sequence: CASTMGQLGTQYF. The CDR3 DNA sequence: TGTGCCAGCACCATGGGGCAGTTGGGGACCCAGTACTTC.

The chain couples TRBV7-6 to TRBJ2-5, with TRBD1 identical over 9 bases. CDR1 and CDR2 (germline): SGHVS, FNYEAQ. The J segment lost 4 bases and the V segment lost 4 bases, leaving 7 bases of the junction unmatched. The CDR3 is made up of 15 amino acids. The CDR3 region is CASSSVDRGGETQYF. DNA of the CDR3: TGTGCCAGCAGCTCCGTTGACAGGGGGGGAGAGACCCAGTACTTC.

The genes are TRBV6-5 and TRBJ1-1; D ambiguous. V lost 6 bases to trimming and J lost 6 bases, with 20 bases between them. This CDR3 has 15 amino acids. The germline gives CDR1 MNHEY, CDR2 SVGAGI. The CDR3 nucleotides read TGTGCCAGCAGAAGAGCAGTGGAAGGGTCTCCTGAAGCTTTCTTT. Translated, it gives CASRRAVEGSPEAFF.

The J gene is TRBJ2-2, the V gene TRBV20-1; D possibly corresponds to TRBD2 (6 bases). The CDR3 runs 15 residues. CDR1 is DFQATT and CDR2 is SNEGSKA in the germline V gene (reference sequence). V was trimmed by 1 base and J by 6 bases, leaving 15 bases between them. The chain's CDR3 is CSARGGRLLSGELFF. Written as DNA, the CDR3 is TGCAGTGCTAGAGGGGGGAGGCTTTTGTCCGGGGAGCTGTTTTTT.

The rearrangement links TRBV7-8 to TRBJ1-1; the D gene is possibly TRBD1 (6 bases). Trimming left V 6 bases short and J 0 bases short, with 14 bases between. Per germline, CDR1 SGHVS and CDR2 FQNEAQ. The CDR3 is made up of 15 amino acids. In DNA form, the CDR3 reads TGTGCCAGCAGGCCGGGACACTCCATGAACACTGAAGCTTTCTTT. Its translation: CASRPGHSMNTEAFF. Supplemented by reference TRBV7-8 and TRBJ1-1, the full variable domain reads GAGVSQSPRYKVAKRGQDVALRCDPISGHVSLFWYQQALGQGPEFLTYFQNEAQLDKSGLPSDRFFAERPEGSVSTLKIQRTQQEDSAVYLCASRPGHSMNTEAFFGQGTRLTVV.

The chain joins TRBV9 to TRBJ2-7, with D perhaps being TRBD1 or TRBD2 (5 bases each). The V gene lost 0 bases and the J gene lost 6 bases, with 10 bases spanning the gap. The CDR3 totals 13 residues. Germline V lookup: CDR1 SGDLS, CDR2 YYNGEE. The CDR3 DNA reads TGTGCCAGCAGCGTAGCCGGGGACGGCGAGCAGTACTTC. This codes for CASSVAGDGEQYF.

The chain combines TRBV12-3 or TRBV12-4 with TRBJ2-3; D is ambiguous. This CDR3 has 15 amino acids. Trimming pared 1 base from V and 5 bases from J, leaving 13 bases between. DNA for the CDR3: TGTGCCAGCAGTTTAGGGCTTGTCGAGGTAGATACGCAGTATTTT. It is translated as CASSLGLVEVDTQYF.

A note on this clonotype: An end of the junction differs from the germline gene, which may be a read error. The rearrangement links TRBV2 to TRBJ2-4; TRBD1 is a possible D gene (5 bases). From germline, CDR1 is SNHLY and CDR2 FYNNEI. The CDR3 sequence is 14 residues long. CDR3 in DNA: TGTGCCAGCAGTGAAAGGGGTCCCAAAAGCATTCAGTACTTC. This encodes CASSERGPKSIQYF.

Of note for this clonotype: This could be a read error, since a much larger clone is one nucleotide away. V is TRBV12-3 or TRBV12-4 and J is TRBJ1-2; 7 bases are a match to TRBD1. The CDR3 has 15 amino acids. CDR3 protein: CASSSLDQGGYDYTF. CDR3 nucleotide sequence: TGTGCCAGCAGTTCCTTAGACCAGGGGGGATATGACTACACCTTC.

This clonotype turned up a few times. The chain recombines TRBV20-1 with TRBJ2-3, with 7 positions matching TRBD2. Trimming cost V 6 bases and J 0 bases; bases outside gene matches: 6. This CDR3 is built from 14 residues. CDR1 is DFQATT, CDR2 SNEGSKA, per germline (reference sequence). CDR3 sequence reads: CSAALARSTDTQYF. The CDR3 DNA sequence: TGCAGTGCAGCACTAGCGCGGAGCACAGATACGCAGTATTTT.

The chain combines TRBV7-9 with TRBJ1-6; 8 bases map to TRBD1. The CDR3 runs to 15 residues. Unmatched junction bases numbered 8, after V lost 4 bases and J lost 9 bases. Germline CDR1 is SEHNR and CDR2 is FQNEAQ (reference sequence). CDR3 sequence: CASSSGQAGGSPLHF. CDR3 nucleotide sequence: TGTGCCAGCAGCTCGGGACAGGCAGGGGGTTCACCCCTCCACTTT.

The chain carries TRBV28 and TRBJ1-4; TRBD1 might be the D (5 bases). V was cut by 7 bases and J by 10 bases, with 19 bases left in between. The CDR3 consists of 14 residues. Per the germline V gene, CDR1 is MDHEN and CDR2 is SYDVKM. The CDR3 is CASKPPGLGGKLFF. For the CDR3, the DNA is TGTGCCAGCAAACCCCCAGGGTTAGGAGGAAAACTGTTTTTT.

CDR3 coding DNA: TGCGGCGCGAGCTGGGGTGGAAGGGAAAAACTGTTTTTT. It encodes CGASWGGREKLFF. V and J are TRBV29-1 and TRBJ1-4; no clear D gene. There are 13 residues in the CDR3. Germline V CDR1 and CDR2: SQVTM, ANQGSEA. The variable domain in full, completed from reference TRBV29-1 and TRBJ1-4, reads SAVISQKPSRDICQRGTSLTIQCQVDSQVTMMFWYRQQPGQSLTLIATANQGSEATYESGFVIDKFPISRPNLTFSTLTVSNMSPEDSSIYLCGASWGGREKLFFGSGTQLSVL.

This clonotype was counted ten times or more. V is TRBV6-5 and J is TRBJ2-7; TRBD1 or TRBD2 may be the D gene (7 bases each). V was cut by 7 bases and J by 2 bases, with 18 bases left in between. Germline V gives CDR1 MNHEY, CDR2 SVGAGI. The CDR3 totals 15 residues. This CDR3 reads CASTTTGRGPYEQYF. The DNA of the CDR3 is TGTGCCAGCACCACTACAGGGAGGGGGCCCTACGAGCAGTACTTC.

The V gene is TRBV27, the J gene TRBJ2-3; TRBD2 matches at 7 bases. Germline V gene lookup returns CDR1 MNHEY and CDR2 SMNVEV (reference sequence). The CDR3 runs to 14 residues. V gave up 6 bases and J gave up 4 bases; unmatched junction bases: 7. The CDR3 region is CASRGEGRADTQYF. CDR3 DNA: TGTGCCAGCAGAGGGGAGGGCCGGGCAGATACGCAGTATTTT.

The chain uses TRBV5-1 and TRBJ2-7; no clear D gene. With 2 bases removed from V and 2 bases from J, the gap between germline ends came to 14 bases. Germline CDR1 SGHRS, CDR2 YFSETQ. The length of the CDR3 is 15 residues. Here the CDR3 DNA reads TGCGCCAGCAGCTTAGGTACAGTTCCCACCTACGAGCAGTACTTC. Protein product: CASSLGTVPTYEQYF.

The sample holds many counts of this clonotype. V gene TRBV7-3 combines with J gene TRBJ2-4; D is possibly TRBD2 (7 bases). The V and J ends lost 6 bases and 0 bases respectively, with 15 bases between them. The CDR3 runs 16 residues. Germline loops: CDR1 SGHTA, CDR2 FQGTGA. CDR3 sequence reads: CASSPVGGAAKNIQYF. CDR3 sequence (DNA): TGTGCCAGCAGTCCCGTGGGGGGGGCAGCCAAAAACATTCAGTACTTC. The full variable domain, completed using reference TRBV7-3 and TRBJ2-4, is GAGVSQTPSNKVTEKGKYVELRCDPISGHTALYWYRQSLGQGPEFLIYFQGTGAADDSGLPNDRFFAVRPEGSVSTLKIQRTERGDSAVYLCASSPVGGAAKNIQYFGAGTRLSVL.

This clonotype was detected many times. The CDR3, as DNA: TGTGCCAGCAGTCCCGGCCGGGGGGACTATGGCTACACCTTC. Translated: CASSPGRGDYGYTF. The genes are TRBV27 and TRBJ1-2, with a tentative D call TRBD1 (5 bases). Germline V lookup: CDR1 MNHEY, CDR2 SMNVEV (reference sequence). The CDR3 covers 14 residues. V lost 5 bases to trimming and J lost 3 bases, with 13 bases between them.

This clonotype appeared a few times. V usage is TRBV20-1 and J usage is TRBJ1-5; D unresolved. Germline V gives CDR1 DFQATT, CDR2 SNEGSKA (reference sequence). V lost 6 bases and J 0 bases, leaving 12 bases between the germline ends. The length of the CDR3 is 14 residues. The DNA of the CDR3 is TGCAGTGCCCTCACGGGCTTTAGCAATCAGCCCCAGCATTTT. Its translation: CSALTGFSNQPQHF.

The gene calls are TRBV2 and TRBJ2-6; D is unresolved. The V end lost 7 bases, the J end lost 0 bases, and 7 bases lay between the germline ends. Germline lookup yields CDR1 SNHLY and CDR2 FYNNEI. The CDR3 length is 14 residues. The CDR3 reads CASIKLSGANVLTF. The DNA of the CDR3 is TGTGCCAGCATAAAGCTCTCTGGGGCCAACGTCCTGACTTTC.

This clonotype has just a few counts. CDR3 sequence (DNA): TGCAGCGTTGGAAACCTCAAGGGGCGCGGAACTGAAGCTTTCTTT. This codes for CSVGNLKGRGTEAFF. This rearrangement joins TRBV29-1 to TRBJ1-1, with a weak D call TRBD1 (5 bases). The germline gives CDR1 SQVTM, CDR2 ANQGSEA. CDR3 length: 15 residues. V was cut by 4 bases and J by 5 bases, with 20 bases left in between.